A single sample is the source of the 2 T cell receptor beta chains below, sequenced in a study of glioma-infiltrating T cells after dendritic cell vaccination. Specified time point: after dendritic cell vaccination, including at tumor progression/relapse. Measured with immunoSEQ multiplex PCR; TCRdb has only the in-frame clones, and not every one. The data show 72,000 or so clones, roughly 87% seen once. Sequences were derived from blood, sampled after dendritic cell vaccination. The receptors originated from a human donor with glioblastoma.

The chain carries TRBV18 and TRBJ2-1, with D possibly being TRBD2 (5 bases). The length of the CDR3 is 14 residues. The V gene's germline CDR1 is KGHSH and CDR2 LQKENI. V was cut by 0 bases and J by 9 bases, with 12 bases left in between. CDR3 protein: CASSPPLGTSEQFF. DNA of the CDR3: TGTGCCAGCTCACCACCTCTTGGCACTAGTGAGCAGTTCTTC.

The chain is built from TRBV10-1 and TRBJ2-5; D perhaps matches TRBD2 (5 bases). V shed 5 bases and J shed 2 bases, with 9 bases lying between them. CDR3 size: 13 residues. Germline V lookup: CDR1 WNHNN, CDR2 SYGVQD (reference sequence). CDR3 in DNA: TGCGCCAGCAGTCGTAGCGAACAAGAGACCCAGTACTTC. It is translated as CASSRSEQETQYF.